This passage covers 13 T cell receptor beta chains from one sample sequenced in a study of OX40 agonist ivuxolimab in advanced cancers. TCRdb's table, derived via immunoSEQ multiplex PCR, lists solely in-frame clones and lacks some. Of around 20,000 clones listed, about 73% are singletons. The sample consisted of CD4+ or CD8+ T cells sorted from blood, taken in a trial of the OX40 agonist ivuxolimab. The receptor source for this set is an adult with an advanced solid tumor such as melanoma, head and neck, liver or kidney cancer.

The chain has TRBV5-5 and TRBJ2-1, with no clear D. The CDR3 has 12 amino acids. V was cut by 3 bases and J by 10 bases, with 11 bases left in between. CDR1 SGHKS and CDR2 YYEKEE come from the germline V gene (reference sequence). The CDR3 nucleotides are TGTGCCAGCAGCTCATATATGAACGAGCAGTTCTTC. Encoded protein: CASSSYMNEQFF.

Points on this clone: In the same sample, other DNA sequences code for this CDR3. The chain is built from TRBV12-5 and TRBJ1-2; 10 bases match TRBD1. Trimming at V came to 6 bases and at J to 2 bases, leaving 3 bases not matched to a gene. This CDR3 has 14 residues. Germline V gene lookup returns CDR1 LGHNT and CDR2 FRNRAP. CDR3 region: CASGRGQGNYGYTF. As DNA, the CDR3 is TGTGCTAGTGGACGGGGACAGGGGAACTATGGCTACACCTTC.

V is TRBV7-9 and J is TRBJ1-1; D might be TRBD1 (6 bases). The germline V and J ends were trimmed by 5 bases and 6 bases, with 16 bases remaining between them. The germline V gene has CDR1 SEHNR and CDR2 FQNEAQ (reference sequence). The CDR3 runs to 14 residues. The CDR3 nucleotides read TGTGCCAGCAGCGAGAACAGGGATCTAGCTGAAGCTTTCTTT. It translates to CASSENRDLAEAFF.

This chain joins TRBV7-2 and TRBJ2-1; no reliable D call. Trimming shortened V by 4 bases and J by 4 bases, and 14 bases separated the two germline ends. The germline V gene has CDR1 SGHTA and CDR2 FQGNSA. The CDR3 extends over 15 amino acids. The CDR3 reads CASSSPREGYNEQFF. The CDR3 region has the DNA TGTGCCAGCAGCTCCCCCCGTGAAGGGTACAATGAGCAGTTCTTC.

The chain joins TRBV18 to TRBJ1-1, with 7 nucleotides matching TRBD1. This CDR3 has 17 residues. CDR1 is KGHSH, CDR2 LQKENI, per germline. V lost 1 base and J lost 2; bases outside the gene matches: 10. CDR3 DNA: TGTGCCAGCTCACCACGAAGGGCGACAGGGTCAAACACTGAAGCTTTCTTT. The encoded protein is CASSPRRATGSNTEAFF. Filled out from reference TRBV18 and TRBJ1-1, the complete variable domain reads NAGVMQNPRHLVRRRGQEARLRCSPMKGHSHVYWYRQLPEEGLKFMVYLQKENIIDESGMPKERFSAEFPKEGPSILRIQQVVRGDSAAYFCASSPRRATGSNTEAFFGQGTRLTVV.

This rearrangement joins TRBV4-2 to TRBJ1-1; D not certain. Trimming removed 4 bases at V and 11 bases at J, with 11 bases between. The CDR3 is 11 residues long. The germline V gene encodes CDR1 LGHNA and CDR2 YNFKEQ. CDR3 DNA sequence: TGTGCCAGCAGCCCAGCAGAGTTTGCTTTCTTT. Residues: CASSPAEFAFF.

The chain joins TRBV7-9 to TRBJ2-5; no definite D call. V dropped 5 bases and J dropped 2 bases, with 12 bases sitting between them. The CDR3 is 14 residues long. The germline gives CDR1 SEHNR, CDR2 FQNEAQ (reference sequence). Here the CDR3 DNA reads TGTGCCAGCAGCGGAATTGGCAATCAAGAGACCCAGTACTTC. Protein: CASSGIGNQETQYF.

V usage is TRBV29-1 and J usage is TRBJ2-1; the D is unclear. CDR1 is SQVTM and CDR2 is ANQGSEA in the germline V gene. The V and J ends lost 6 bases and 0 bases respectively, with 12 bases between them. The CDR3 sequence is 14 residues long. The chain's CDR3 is CSVPAPSSYNEQFF. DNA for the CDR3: TGCAGCGTCCCCGCCCCGAGCTCCTACAATGAGCAGTTCTTC.

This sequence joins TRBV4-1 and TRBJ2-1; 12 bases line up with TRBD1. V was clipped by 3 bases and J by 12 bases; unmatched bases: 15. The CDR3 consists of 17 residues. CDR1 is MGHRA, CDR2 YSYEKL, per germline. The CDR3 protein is CASSHRRGDRGRRGQFF. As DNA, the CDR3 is TGCGCCAGCAGCCACAGAAGGGGGGACAGGGGGCGAAGAGGGCAGTTCTTC.

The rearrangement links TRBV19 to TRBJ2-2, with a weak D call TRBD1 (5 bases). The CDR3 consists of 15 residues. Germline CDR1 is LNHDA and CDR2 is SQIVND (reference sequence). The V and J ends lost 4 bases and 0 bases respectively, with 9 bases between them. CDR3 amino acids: CASSTGQPNTGELFF. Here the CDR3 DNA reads TGTGCCAGTAGTACAGGGCAGCCGAACACCGGGGAGCTGTTTTTT.

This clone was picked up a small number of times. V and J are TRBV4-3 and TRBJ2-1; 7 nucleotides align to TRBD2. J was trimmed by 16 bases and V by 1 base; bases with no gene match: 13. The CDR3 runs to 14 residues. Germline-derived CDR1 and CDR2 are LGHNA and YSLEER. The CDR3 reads CASSQGGTAGEVFF. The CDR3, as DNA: TGCGCCAGCAGCCAAGGGGGGACGGCGGGAGAAGTATTCTTC.

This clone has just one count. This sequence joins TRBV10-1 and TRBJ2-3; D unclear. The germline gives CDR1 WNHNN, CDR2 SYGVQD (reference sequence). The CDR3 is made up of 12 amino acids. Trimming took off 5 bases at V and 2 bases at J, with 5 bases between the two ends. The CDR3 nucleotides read TGCGCCAGCAGTCTAGTCACAGATACGCAGTATTTT. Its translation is CASSLVTDTQYF.

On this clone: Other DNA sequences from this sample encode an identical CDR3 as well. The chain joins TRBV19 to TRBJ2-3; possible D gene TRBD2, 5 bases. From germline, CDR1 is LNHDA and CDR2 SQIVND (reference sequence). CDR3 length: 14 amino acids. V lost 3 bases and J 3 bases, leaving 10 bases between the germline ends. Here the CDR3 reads CASSISRVTDTQYF. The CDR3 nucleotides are TGTGCCAGTAGTATCTCGAGGGTGACAGATACGCAGTATTTT.